These T cell receptor beta chains were read from a single sample in a study of cytomegalovirus exposure and HLA in healthy donors. The data were produced by immunoSEQ multiplex PCR, yet TCRdb's version contains in-frame clones alone and is incomplete. The sample has about 140,000 clones; over 70% are singletons. The specimen sequenced was PBMCs. Receptors were obtained from a man in his forties in good health and CMV-seronegative. CDR3s include the opening cysteine and the closing phenylalanine or tryptophan. A D gene is named only where the DNA matches it firmly. A clone size is listed for some rows: how often the clone was seen (once, few, many), or a class if it is expanded.

size: -
J: TRBJ2-3
V: TRBV18
length: 16
D: -
CDR3: CASSSPVTGLSDTQYF
DNA: TGTGCCAGCAGCTCACCAGTAACAGGGTTGTCTGATACGCAGTATTTT

size: -
J: TRBJ2-2
V: TRBV6-1
length: 15
D: TRBD1
CDR3: CASSFGQGNTGELFF
DNA: TGTGCCAGCAGTTTCGGACAGGGGAACACCGGGGAGCTGTTTTTT

size: -
J: TRBJ2-2
V: TRBV7-2
length: 16
D: TRBD2
CDR3: CASRSPSGGNTGELFF
DNA: TGTGCCAGCAGGTCCCCTAGCGGGGGCAACACCGGGGAGCTGTTTTTT

size: -
J: TRBJ1-1
V: TRBV9
length: 15
D: TRBD1
CDR3: CASSVVGTANTEAFF
DNA: TGTGCCAGCAGCGTAGTCGGGACAGCGAACACTGAAGCTTTCTTT

size: -
J: TRBJ2-1
V: TRBV28
length: 15
D: TRBD2
CDR3: CASSTSGGNYNEQFF
DNA: TGTGCCAGCAGCACCAGCGGGGGGAACTACAATGAGCAGTTCTTC

size: -
J: TRBJ1-2
V: TRBV5-1
length: 12
D: TRBD1
CDR3: CASSWDSYGYTF
DNA: TGCGCCAGCAGCTGGGACAGCTATGGCTACACCTTC

size: -
J: TRBJ2-1
V: TRBV19
length: 17
D: TRBD2
CDR3: CASSSGGASGRYNEQFF
DNA: TGCGCCAGTAGTTCCGGGGGGGCTAGCGGGAGATACAATGAGCAGTTCTTC

size: once
J: TRBJ1-6
V: TRBV19
length: 14
D: TRBD1
CDR3: CATTVTGENSPLHF
DNA: TGTGCCACCACGGTCACAGGGGAAAATTCACCCCTCCACTTT

size: -
J: TRBJ2-3
V: TRBV6-5
length: 13
D: TRBD1
CDR3: CASRKTGADTQYF
DNA: TGTGCCAGCAGGAAAACAGGGGCAGATACGCAGTATTTT

size: -
J: TRBJ2-1
V: TRBV5-6
length: 11
D: -
CDR3: CASTDRNEQFF
DNA: TGTGCCAGCACCGATCGGAATGAGCAGTTCTTC

size: -
J: TRBJ2-7
V: TRBV14
length: 14
D: -
CDR3: CASSQVGDNYEQYF
DNA: TGTGCCAGCAGCCAAGTTGGGGACAACTACGAGCAGTACTTC

size: -
J: TRBJ1-1
V: TRBV7-7
length: 13
D: TRBD1
CDR3: CASSEGQGTEAFF
DNA: TGTGCCAGCAGCGAGGGACAGGGGACTGAAGCTTTCTTT

size: -
J: TRBJ1-5
V: TRBV28
length: 16
D: -
CDR3: CASSFLNRERNQPQHF
DNA: TGTGCCAGCAGTTTCCTAAACAGGGAAAGGAATCAGCCCCAGCATTTT

size: -
J: TRBJ2-2
V: TRBV7-3
length: 13
D: -
CDR3: CASSSRTSGELFF
DNA: TGTGCCAGCAGCTCGAGGACTTCTGGGGAGCTGTTTTTT

size: -
J: TRBJ1-6
V: TRBV5-1
length: 16
D: TRBD1
CDR3: CASSSGQGGNNSPLHF
DNA: TGCGCCAGCAGCTCGGGACAGGGAGGGAATAATTCACCCCTCCACTTT

size: few
J: TRBJ2-3
V: TRBV2
length: 14
D: TRBD2
CDR3: CASVSGGTTDTQYF
DNA: TGTGCCAGCGTTAGCGGGGGGACCACAGATACGCAGTATTTT

size: -
J: TRBJ2-3
V: TRBV25-1
length: 16
D: TRBD2
CDR3: CASSQAGLALTDTQYF
DNA: TGTGCCAGCAGCCAAGCGGGACTAGCCCTCACAGATACGCAGTATTTT

size: -
J: TRBJ1-2
V: TRBV7-9
length: 17
D: TRBD1
CDR3: CASSPRQGIVVNYGYTF
DNA: TGTGCCAGCAGCCCGCGACAGGGAATAGTAGTAAACTATGGCTACACCTTC

size: few
J: TRBJ2-2
V: TRBV6-1
length: 17
D: -
CDR3: CASSVKGVRVDTGELFF
DNA: TGTGCCAGCAGTGTGAAGGGGGTAAGGGTTGACACCGGGGAGCTGTTTTTT

size: -
J: TRBJ2-3
V: TRBV4-1
length: 15
D: TRBD2
CDR3: CASSRLAESTDTQYF
DNA: TGCGCCAGCAGCCGACTAGCGGAAAGCACAGATACGCAGTATTTT

size: -
J: TRBJ2-1
V: TRBV5-6
length: 19
D: TRBD1
CDR3: CASSRNLPGQKNFYNEQFF
DNA: TGTGCCAGCAGCCGAAACCTTCCGGGACAGAAAAATTTCTACAATGAGCAGTTCTTC

size: -
J: TRBJ2-7
V: TRBV2
length: 13
D: TRBD1
CDR3: CASSEQGVGEQYF
DNA: TGTGCCAGCAGTGAACAGGGGGTGGGGGAGCAGTACTTC

size: -
J: TRBJ2-1
V: TRBV4-1
length: 14
D: -
CDR3: CASSQDNPGRGEFF
DNA: TGCGCCAGCAGCCAAGATAATCCAGGGAGGGGGGAGTTCTTC

size: -
J: TRBJ1-1
V: TRBV25-1
length: 15
D: -
CDR3: CASISSSQRNTEAFF
DNA: TGTGCCAGCATTTCGAGCAGCCAGCGAAACACTGAAGCTTTCTTT

size: -
J: TRBJ2-5
V: TRBV29-1
length: 12
D: -
CDR3: CSVELPLETQYF
DNA: TGCAGCGTCGAGTTGCCCCTGGAGACCCAGTACTTC

size: -
J: TRBJ2-7
V: TRBV7-2
length: 13
D: TRBD1
CDR3: CASSRDRAYEQYF
DNA: TGTGCCAGCAGCAGGGACAGGGCCTACGAGCAGTACTTC

size: -
J: TRBJ1-3
V: TRBV7-2
length: 14
D: -
CDR3: CASSAGNSGNTIYF
DNA: TGTGCCAGCAGCGCCGGGAACTCTGGAAACACCATATATTTT

size: -
J: TRBJ2-5
V: TRBV11-2
length: 16
D: TRBD2
CDR3: CASSPGLAGVFETQYF
DNA: TGTGCCAGCAGCCCCGGACTAGCGGGGGTATTTGAGACCCAGTACTTC

size: few
J: TRBJ2-3
V: TRBV6-4
length: 14
D: TRBD1
CDR3: CASSGTGGTDTQYF
DNA: TGTGCCAGCAGTGGGACAGGGGGCACAGATACGCAGTATTTT

size: -
J: TRBJ2-7
V: TRBV13
length: 13
D: TRBD2
CDR3: CASNLAGAYEQYF
DNA: TGTGCCAGCAACCTAGCGGGGGCCTACGAGCAGTACTTC

size: -
J: TRBJ1-5
V: TRBV16
length: 14
D: -
CDR3: CASSQSSVNQPQHF
DNA: TGTGCCAGCAGCCAATCGTCGGTTAATCAGCCCCAGCATTTT

size: once
J: TRBJ2-1
V: TRBV11-2
length: 16
D: TRBD2
CDR3: CASSDVAGGDYNEQFF
DNA: TGTGCCAGCAGCGACGTAGCGGGGGGAGACTACAATGAGCAGTTCTTC

size: once
J: TRBJ1-1
V: TRBV19
length: 12
D: -
CDR3: CASSIGQSGAFF
DNA: TGTGCCAGTAGTATTGGACAGTCCGGAGCTTTCTTT

size: -
J: TRBJ2-7
V: TRBV15
length: 15
D: -
CDR3: CATSRAGEGGGEQYF
DNA: TGTGCCACCAGCCGCGCGGGTGAGGGGGGGGGCGAGCAGTACTTC

size: -
J: TRBJ2-7
V: TRBV5-1
length: 12
D: -
CDR3: CASSLPGNEQYF
DNA: TGCGCCAGCAGCTTGCCGGGGAACGAGCAGTACTTC

size: -
J: TRBJ2-6
V: TRBV28
length: 15
D: -
CDR3: CASSYSLSGANVLTF
DNA: TGTGCCAGCAGTTACAGCCTCTCTGGGGCCAACGTCCTGACTTTC

size: -
J: TRBJ1-2
V: TRBV7-9
length: 13
D: -
CDR3: CASSLQGSYGYTF
DNA: TGTGCCAGCAGCTTACAGGGAAGCTATGGCTACACCTTC

size: -
J: TRBJ1-3
V: TRBV2
length: 15
D: -
CDR3: CASSQASSSGNTIYF
DNA: TGTGCCAGCAGTCAGGCCAGCAGCTCTGGAAACACCATATATTTT

size: once
J: TRBJ2-5
V: TRBV5-1
length: 13
D: -
CDR3: CASSLGRGETQYF
DNA: TGCGCCAGCAGCTTGGGACGCGGGGAGACCCAGTACTTC

size: few
J: TRBJ1-1
V: TRBV6-5
length: 15
D: TRBD1
CDR3: CASSYSRDRGTEAFF
DNA: TGTGCCAGCAGTTACTCGCGGGACAGGGGGACTGAAGCTTTCTTT

size: -
J: TRBJ1-6
V: TRBV7-8
length: 18
D: TRBD1
CDR3: CASSSTGRGLSDNSPLHF
DNA: TGTGCCAGCAGCTCAACAGGAAGGGGGCTTAGCGATAATTCACCCCTCCACTTT

size: few
J: TRBJ1-2
V: TRBV13
length: 12
D: -
CDR3: CASSQTVYGYTF
DNA: TGTGCCAGCAGCCAGACAGTCTATGGCTACACCTTC